Detailed here is one T cell receptor beta chain. Assay: immunoSEQ multiplex PCR; the TCRdb copy retains only in-frame clones and omits some. The sample shows roughly 190,000 clones, 80% to 90% of them seen only once. The data were taken from a study of blood T cell repertoires in COVID-19. This CDR3 region has 16 residues. Germline lookup yields CDR1 SGHRS and CDR2 YFSETQ. V was clipped by 1 base and J by 0 bases, with 12 bases between them. This clonotype was sampled from a man between 40 and 49 years old who had recovered from COVID-19. The chain links TRBV5-1 to TRBJ2-3, with a weak D call TRBD2 (5 bases). Input material: PBMCs or T cells enriched from blood (not recorded which). The CDR3 DNA reads TGCGCCAGCAGCTTGCAGGTGGGAGCTAGCACAGATACGCAGTATTTT. Translating it yields CASSLQVGASTDTQYF. Based on the CDR3 plus reference TRBV5-1 and TRBJ2-3, the full variable domain is KAGVTQTPRYLIKTRGQQVTLSCSPISGHRSVSWYQQTPGQGLQFLFEYFSETQRNKGNFPGRFSGRQFSNSRSEMNVSTLELGDSALYLCASSLQVGASTDTQYFGPGTRLTVL.